Sequencing of this TCR beta chain was carried out in a study of blood T cell repertoires in COVID-19 (dated by TCRdb to between 2020 and 2021). As for the study more broadly: Samples covering the acute and convalescent phases of COVID-19 were provided by collaborators in the United States, Italy and Spain. The material from the prospective study consisted of cDNA or gDNA derived from T cells, B-cell-depleted T cells, or PBMCs. Subjects who had been exposed to COVID-19, were actively infected with it, or had recovered from it provided the deeply sampled blood TCRbeta repertoires that made up the dataset. The repertoires were released in a freely available public database meant as a resource for research on the immune response to SARS-CoV-2. The samples were drawn from the first 160 participants of the ongoing ImmuneRACE study and from 1,254 subjects provided by 6 global collaborators. Sample metadata almost always included a de-identified subject ID, COVID-19 status, age in years and sex. Where available, HLA class I and class II types were obtained from metadata supplied by the sample provider rather than from assay-based typing.

Notes on this clone: Its antigen has not been determined. No per-base quality is available; no much larger clone lies one base away.

The investigation overall reported the following: The quantity of clinical and demographic metadata differed by source and by participant and was supplied without curation.

The immunoSEQ Assay, a bias-controlled multiplex PCR, was used to amplify TCRbeta CDR3 regions from genomic DNA. The source study handled its data this way. Within the assay, amplification of reference gene primers was used to estimate how many nucleated cells each sample contained. To quantify the absolute abundance of each unique TCRbeta CDR3 rearrangement, sequence reads were collapsed and filtered. For each sample, productive Simpson clonality was calculated as the square root of Simpson's diversity index over productive rearrangements. Held by TCRdb, this immuneACCESS table contains in-frame sequences only and omits some clones. Under half of the omission traces to an unresolved V gene where checked; the cause of the rest is unknown. D and trimming were read from the DNA, whereas the V and J calls and clone size are those reported in that table. This sample gives approximately 390,000 clones in total; approximately 87% of them show up just once. About 10% of the sample lies in the top ten.

Measured from the cysteine to the phenylalanine, the CDR3 is 15 residues long. Of all the DNA, just the CDR3 is kept, 45 bases in frame from base 1. The germline V gene supplies CDR1 MNHEY and CDR2 SVGEGT. Germline trimming: 4 bases from V, 5 bases from J; junction bases outside gene matches: 8. Participants in the prospective study were enrolled through a virtual design, were aged 18 to 89 years, and lived in roughly 24 United States geographic areas. To assign participants to cohorts, the prospective study relied on clinical history that participants themselves reported in a screening survey and a study questionnaire. For ImmuneRACE Cohort 3, a participant was defined as recovered based on two consecutive negative NP/OP PCR tests, clearance by a healthcare professional, or resolution of symptoms. In the prospective study, mobile phlebotomists collected whole blood, serum and a nasopharyngeal or oropharyngeal swab from each participant. Participants in the prospective study had the option to provide additional blood draws and questionnaires over a roughly two-month period. Before DNA extraction, blood samples from the prospective study were shipped at room temperature or frozen.

Rearrangement joined TRBV6-2 or TRBV6-3 to TRBJ1-1, with 9 junctional bases fitting TRBD1. The receptor comes from a woman aged 45-65 years who had recovered from COVID-19. Sequencing used PBMCs or T cells enriched from blood (not recorded which). The DNA sequence is as follows: TGTGCCAGCAGTTCAGAAAGGGACAGGGCGACTGAAGCTTTCTTT. Its coded protein is CASSSERDRATEAFF.